The next 26 T cell receptor beta chains were all read from a single sample in a study of cytomegalovirus exposure and HLA in healthy donors. This PCR relied on a set of 60 Vbeta primers and 13 Jbeta primers. The method was immunoSEQ multiplex PCR; TCRdb's version includes in-frame clones alone and lacks a portion of them. This sample yields about 130,000 clones, of which more than 8% are seen a single time; less than 2% belongs to the top ten. The sample consisted of PBMCs. The source of these receptors is a man aged 45-60 years in good health and CMV-seronegative.

The CDR3 loop is CASSQGQDVNYGYTF. In DNA form, the CDR3 reads TGTGCCAGCAGTCAAGGACAGGACGTCAACTATGGCTACACCTTC. This chain connects TRBV2 to TRBJ1-2; 7 bases line up with TRBD1. CDR1 is SNHLY and CDR2 is FYNNEI in the germline V gene. This CDR3 contains 15 residues. J gave up 2 bases and V 5 bases, and 8 bases lay outside the gene matches.

The chain joins TRBV28 to TRBJ2-3; the D gene is possibly TRBD2 (6 bases). V lost 4 bases, J lost 3 bases, and 14 bases lay in between. The CDR3 covers 15 residues. The germline V gene has CDR1 MDHEN and CDR2 SYDVKM. The CDR3 sequence is CASSSPPGGTDTQYF. CDR3 DNA sequence: TGTGCCAGCAGTTCACCACCCGGGGGTACAGATACGCAGTATTTT.

V usage is TRBV30 and J usage is TRBJ1-2; 10 bases map to TRBD1. V dropped 3 bases and J dropped 6; count of bases not matched to a gene: 7. This CDR3 is 14 amino acids long. CDR1 and CDR2 from the germline V gene are GTSNPN and SVGIG (reference sequence). The CDR3 is CAWSFGGQGHGYTF. CDR3 nucleotide sequence: TGTGCCTGGAGCTTCGGGGGACAGGGGCATGGCTACACCTTC.

The chain has TRBV19 and TRBJ2-1, with D tentatively TRBD1 (6 bases). Germline V CDR1 and CDR2: LNHDA, SQIVND (reference sequence). V was trimmed by 1 base and J by 10 bases, leaving 17 bases between them. This CDR3 has 15 residues. The CDR3, as DNA: TGTGCCAGTAGTATAGGGGGGCTAGCCTACATCGAGCAGTTCTTC. This gives the protein CASSIGGLAYIEQFF.

This chain links TRBV4-2 with TRBJ2-1; 7 bases map to TRBD1. The V and J ends lost 4 bases and 8 bases, in that order; junction bases with no gene match: 11. Germline V gene lookup returns CDR1 LGHNA and CDR2 YNFKEQ. This CDR3 region has 15 residues. In DNA, the CDR3 is TGTGCCAGCAGCCCACACAGGGGAAGTCGCGATGAGCAGTTCTTC. The encoded protein is CASSPHRGSRDEQFF.

The V gene is TRBV6-1, the J gene TRBJ1-2, with D hard to call. The V end lost 4 bases, the J end lost 5 bases, and 20 bases lay between the germline ends. The CDR3 length is 16 residues. The germline V gene encodes CDR1 MNHNS and CDR2 SASEGT. Here the CDR3 DNA reads TGTGCCAGCAGTGGGGCCGGTACGGGGAGTGGGTATGGCTACACCTTC. Amino acid sequence: CASSGAGTGSGYGYTF.

This clone came up a few times. V and J are TRBV6-1 and TRBJ2-1; maybe TRBD2 (6 bases). Germline V gene lookup returns CDR1 MNHNS and CDR2 SASEGT. V dropped 8 bases and J dropped 1 base, with 12 bases sitting between them. The CDR3 runs 14 residues. CDR3 region: CASPKAGSYNEQFF. CDR3 DNA sequence: TGTGCCAGCCCGAAGGCGGGGTCCTACAATGAGCAGTTCTTC.

This chain joins TRBV6-6 and TRBJ1-3; TRBD1 agrees at 7 bases. The CDR3 contains 16 residues. Germline V CDR1 and CDR2: MNHNY, SVGAGI (reference sequence). V lost 5 bases, J lost 0 bases, and 7 bases stayed unmatched. Here the CDR3 reads CASSRGQADSGNTIYF. The CDR3 bases are TGTGCCAGCAGTCGCGGACAGGCCGACTCTGGAAACACCATATATTTT.

The sample holds a few counts of this clone. In DNA form, the CDR3 reads TGTGCCAGCAGCCGCTCCGGGACTAGCGGGAACGACGAGCAGTACTTC. The encoded protein is CASSRSGTSGNDEQYF. The V call is TRBV7-2, the J call TRBJ2-7, with 13 bases fitting TRBD2. With 5 bases clipped from V and 5 bases from J, the junction kept 9 bases outside the gene matches. The CDR3 has 16 residues. Germline-derived CDR1 and CDR2 are SGHTA and FQGNSA.

V usage is TRBV11-1 and J usage is TRBJ1-4; no definite D call. The CDR3 is 16 residues long. Per germline, CDR1 SGHAT and CDR2 FQDESV (reference sequence). V shed 1 base and J shed 3 bases, with 12 bases lying between them. CDR3: CASSLDWQEANEKLFF. Written as DNA, the CDR3 is TGTGCCAGCAGCTTAGACTGGCAGGAAGCTAATGAAAAACTGTTTTTT.

This sequence joins TRBV7-2 and TRBJ2-3; TRBD2 agrees at 8 bases. Germline CDR1 reads SGHTA; CDR2 reads FQGNSA. V was clipped by 6 bases and J by 1 base; unmatched bases: 9. The CDR3 loop spans 16 amino acids. The CDR3 region has the DNA TGTGCCAGCAGACGACTAGCGAATCTCGGCACAGATACGCAGTATTTT. It specifies CASRRLANLGTDTQYF.

This chain joins TRBV19 and TRBJ1-2, with D possibly matching TRBD1 (6 bases). The CDR3 runs to 14 residues. Trimming pared 4 bases from V and 4 bases from J, leaving 13 bases between. In germline, CDR1 is LNHDA, CDR2 SQIVND (reference sequence). Here the CDR3 reads CASSTPGQSYGYTF. The CDR3 DNA reads as TGTGCCAGTAGTACGCCGGGACAAAGCTATGGCTACACCTTC. Complete variable domain (other parts from reference TRBV19 and TRBJ1-2): DGGITQSPKYLFRKEGQNVTLSCEQNLNHDAMYWYRQDPGQGLRLIYYSQIVNDFQKGDIAEGYSVSREKKESFPLTVTSAQKNPTAFYLCASSTPGQSYGYTFGSGTRLTVV.

This clone was counted only a few times. The chain employs TRBV30 and TRBJ1-1; 7 nucleotides agree with TRBD1. V shed 5 bases and J 1 base; nucleotides not matched to a gene: 4. Germline V CDR1 and CDR2: GTSNPN, SVGIG (reference sequence). This CDR3 is 13 amino acids long. The CDR3 DNA reads TGTGCCTGGGGGGGACAGTGGAACACTGAAGCTTTCTTT. It codes for CAWGGQWNTEAFF.

This chain joins TRBV6-5 and TRBJ1-5; 8 bases are shared with TRBD1. Germline V gene data show CDR1 as MNHEY and CDR2 as SVGAGI. The CDR3 is 14 residues long. The ends lost 5 bases at V and 8 bases at J; junction bases unmatched: 8. This CDR3 is CASSPGQGVKPQHF. DNA of the CDR3: TGTGCCAGCAGTCCTGGACAGGGAGTAAAGCCCCAGCATTTT.

This chain joins TRBV5-4 and TRBJ2-3; TRBD2 might be the D (7 bases). The CDR3 length is 16 residues. Between the trimmed V and J ends, which lost 3 bases and 0 bases, there was a span of 14 bases. Germline CDR1 is SGHNT and CDR2 is YYREEE (reference sequence). CDR3 region: CASSWGGPASTDTQYF. The CDR3 DNA is TGTGCCAGCAGCTGGGGGGGCCCCGCTAGCACAGATACGCAGTATTTT.

This clone was counted a few times. The chain combines TRBV27 with TRBJ2-7; 7 bases are a match to TRBD1. Germline CDR1 is MNHEY and CDR2 is SMNVEV (reference sequence). The junction had 7 bases not matched to a gene; V was cut back by 2 bases and J by 3 bases. The CDR3 contains 15 residues. CDR3 sequence reads: CASSLLRGRGYEQYF. The CDR3 region has the DNA TGTGCCAGCAGTTTACTCAGGGGGAGAGGCTACGAGCAGTACTTC.

The chain carries TRBV11-2 and TRBJ1-2, with TRBD1 as a possible D gene (5 bases). The germline gives CDR1 SGHAT, CDR2 FQNNGV. Trimming took 0 bases from V and 7 from J, leaving 12 bases between them. The CDR3 loop spans 14 amino acids. CDR3 sequence reads: CASSLDYGGGGYTF. The CDR3 bases are TGTGCCAGCAGCTTAGATTATGGGGGAGGTGGCTACACCTTC. Full variable domain (rest looked up from reference TRBV11-2 and TRBJ1-2): EAGVAQSPRYKIIEKRQSVAFWCNPISGHATLYWYQQILGQGPKLLIQFQNNGVVDDSQLPKDRFSAERLKGVDSTLKIQPAKLEDSAVYLCASSLDYGGGGYTFGSGTRLTVV.

This clone has a handful of counts. This rearrangement joins TRBV7-2 to TRBJ2-1, with 8 bases aligning to TRBD2. J lost 15 bases, V lost 5 bases, and 6 bases had no gene match. Germline V gives CDR1 SGHTA, CDR2 FQGNSA. This CDR3 contains 11 residues. The DNA for the CDR3 is TGTGCCAGCAGCCGGGGACTAGTCTGGTTCTTC. It yields the protein CASSRGLVWFF.

Worth noting for this clone: Other nucleotide sequences in the sample specify the same CDR3. The chain combines TRBV5-1 with TRBJ2-5; 8 nucleotides align to TRBD1. CDR1 and CDR2 from the germline V gene are SGHRS and YFSETQ. V shed 0 bases and J 5 bases; nucleotides not matched to a gene: 3. The CDR3 is 14 amino acids. The CDR3 DNA is TGCGCCAGCAGCTTGGGGACAGGGAGGGAGACCCAGTACTTC. Its protein product is CASSLGTGRETQYF. The variable domain in full, with the rest retrieved from reference TRBV5-1 and TRBJ2-5, is KAGVTQTPRYLIKTRGQQVTLSCSPISGHRSVSWYQQTPGQGLQFLFEYFSETQRNKGNFPGRFSGRQFSNSRSEMNVSTLELGDSALYLCASSLGTGRETQYFGPGTRLLVL.

The chain is built from TRBV30 and TRBJ2-7; no definite D call. Trimming shortened V by 0 bases and J by 5 bases, and 11 bases separated the two germline ends. The germline V gene has CDR1 GTSNPN and CDR2 SVGIG (reference sequence). The CDR3 is 13 residues long. CDR3 coding DNA: TGTGCCTGGAGTGTACAGCAGGCGAACGAGCAGTACTTC. Its translation: CAWSVQQANEQYF.

This clone was counted only a few times. This rearrangement joins TRBV18 to TRBJ1-1, with 7 bases lining up with TRBD1. This CDR3 has 13 residues. The V gene's germline CDR1 is KGHSH and CDR2 LQKENI. V trimming: 3 bases; J trimming: 8 bases; junction bases outside the gene matches: 6. The CDR3 sequence is CASSPSPDREAFF. The CDR3 DNA reads TGTGCCAGCTCACCCTCCCCGGACAGGGAAGCTTTCTTT.

The sample holds a few counts of this clone. The gene calls are TRBV7-6 and TRBJ2-2; 9 bases match TRBD1. This CDR3 has 16 amino acids. Germline V gives CDR1 SGHVS, CDR2 FNYEAQ. V shed 3 bases and J 7 bases; nucleotides not matched to a gene: 9. The CDR3 nucleotides are TGTGCCAGCAGCTTTGGGACAGGGAATAAGGGCGGGGAGCTGTTTTTT. Translation: CASSFGTGNKGGELFF.

This clone was seen a few times. The chain combines TRBV7-3 with TRBJ1-6; D uncertain. Germline V gene lookup returns CDR1 SGHTA and CDR2 FQGTGA. V was trimmed by 4 bases and J by 3 bases, leaving 4 bases between them. This CDR3 contains 13 residues. In nucleotides, the CDR3 is TGTGCCAGCAGCTCCGTCTATAATTCACCCCTCCACTTT. It translates to CASSSVYNSPLHF.

This clone was seen only a few times. V is TRBV10-3 and J is TRBJ2-7, with D tentatively TRBD2 (6 bases). This CDR3 contains 16 residues. V lost 0 bases, J lost 1 base, and 13 bases lay in between. Germline CDR1 and CDR2: ENHRY and SYGVKD. This CDR3 is CAISESRRVGSYEQYF. CDR3 bases: TGTGCCATCAGTGAGTCGAGGAGGGTTGGGTCCTACGAGCAGTACTTC.

The gene calls are TRBV15 and TRBJ2-3; no definite D call. The V end lost 5 bases, the J end lost 4 bases, and 16 bases lay between the germline ends. The CDR3 has 15 amino acids. Germline CDR1 reads LNHNV; CDR2 reads YYDKDF (reference sequence). The CDR3 DNA reads TGTGCCACCAGCGGTAACACGAAGCGCGCAGATACGCAGTATTTT. As protein: CATSGNTKRADTQYF.

Details on this clone: One end of the junction does not line up with germline, which may come from a read error. Other DNA sequences from this sample encode an identical CDR3 as well. Written as DNA, the CDR3 is TGTGCCAGCAGCCTTAGAACAGGGGAGTATGAAAAGCTGTTTTTT. It specifies CASSLRTGEYEKLFF. The chain recombines TRBV5-4 with TRBJ1-4, with 7 positions matching TRBD1. The CDR3 is made up of 15 amino acids. Germline CDR1 is SGHNT and CDR2 is YYREEE (reference sequence). The entire variable domain, with the rest obtained from reference TRBV5-4 and TRBJ1-4, is as follows: ETGVTQSPTHLIKTRGQQVTLRCSSQSGHNTVSWYQQALGQGPQFIFQYYREEENGRGNFPPRFSGLQFPNYSSELNVNALELDDSALYLCASSLRTGEYEKLFFGSGTQLSVL.